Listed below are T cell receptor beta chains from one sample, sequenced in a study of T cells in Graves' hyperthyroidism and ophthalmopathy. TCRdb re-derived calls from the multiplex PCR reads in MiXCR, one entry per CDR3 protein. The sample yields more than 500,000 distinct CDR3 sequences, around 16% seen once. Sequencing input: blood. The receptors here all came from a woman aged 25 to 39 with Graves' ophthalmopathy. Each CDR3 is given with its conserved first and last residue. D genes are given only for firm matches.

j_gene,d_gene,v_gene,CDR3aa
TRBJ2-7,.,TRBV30,CAWSVGSPYEQYF
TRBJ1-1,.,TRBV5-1,CASSYGQLTTEAFF
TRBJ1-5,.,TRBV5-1,CASSLVGREYEQYFGPGSNQPQHF
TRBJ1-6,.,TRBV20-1,CSALAGDSPLHF
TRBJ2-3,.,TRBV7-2,CASSLDGLDTQYF
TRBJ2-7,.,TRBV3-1,CASSQEPGIAYEQYF
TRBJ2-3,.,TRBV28,CASNLTGSTDTQYF
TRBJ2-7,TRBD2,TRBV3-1,CASSQLVAGEQYF
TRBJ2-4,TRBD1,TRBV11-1,CASVPGQGGIQYF
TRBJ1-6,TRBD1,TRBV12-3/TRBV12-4,CASRMTGSKNSPLHF
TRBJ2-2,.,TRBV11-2,CASSPPSYTGELFF
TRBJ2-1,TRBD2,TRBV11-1,CASRPGDTLAGDLGSYNEQFF
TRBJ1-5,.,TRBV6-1,CASSETGHSNQPQHF
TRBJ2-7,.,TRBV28,CASSVTGTSEQYF
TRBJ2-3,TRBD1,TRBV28,CASSQGQGAITSTDTQYF
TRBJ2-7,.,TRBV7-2,CASSLPPGATSEQYF
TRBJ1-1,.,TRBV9,CASSVSQDTEAFF
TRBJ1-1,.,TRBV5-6,CASSWGGDTEAFF
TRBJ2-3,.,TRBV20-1,CSAILAELSTDTQYF
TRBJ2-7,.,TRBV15,CATSTGSDGVFYEQYF
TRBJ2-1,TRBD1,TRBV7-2,CASRPRDRGASNEQFF
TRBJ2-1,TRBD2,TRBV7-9,CASSTRLAGYNEQFF
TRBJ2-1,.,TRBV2,CASSVEGTRREQFF
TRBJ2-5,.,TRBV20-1,CSATGLKGGKETQYF
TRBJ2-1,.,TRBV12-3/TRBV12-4,CASLGDLGYEQFF
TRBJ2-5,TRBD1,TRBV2,CASSPGTGGKETQYF
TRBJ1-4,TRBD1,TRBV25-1,CASSGRTGDNEKLFF
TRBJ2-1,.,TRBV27,CASTWTRGLDEQFF
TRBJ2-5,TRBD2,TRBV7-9,CASSSGRERPKGETQYF
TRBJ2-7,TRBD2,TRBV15,CATSRDLTSGSYEQYF
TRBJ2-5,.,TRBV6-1,CASTPPGRQETQYF
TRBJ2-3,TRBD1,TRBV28,CASSLIRGQGDTQYF
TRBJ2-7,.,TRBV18,CASSPREREQYF
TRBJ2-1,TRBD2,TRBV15,CATSRSSGSQRNEQFF
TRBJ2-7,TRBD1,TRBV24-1,CATSDPGQGAYEQYF
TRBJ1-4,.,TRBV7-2,CASSLPVTNEKLFF
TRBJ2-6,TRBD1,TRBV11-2,CASNRQGANSGANVLTF
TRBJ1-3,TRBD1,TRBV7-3,CASSLNAAGQTGNTIYF
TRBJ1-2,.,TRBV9,CASSVEGSYGYTF
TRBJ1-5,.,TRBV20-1,CSAADSFSNQPQHF
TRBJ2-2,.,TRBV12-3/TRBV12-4,CASRPPARNTGELFF
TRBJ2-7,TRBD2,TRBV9,CASSVEPGGFEQYF
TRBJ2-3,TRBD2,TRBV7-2,CASTSPPGGRVSDTQYF
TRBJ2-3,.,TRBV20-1,CSARGAAGWDTQYF
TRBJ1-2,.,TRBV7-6,CASSLAMGSDGYTF
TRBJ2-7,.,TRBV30,CAWSPLQSYSYEQYF
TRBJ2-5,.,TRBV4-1,CASSQGLRVGQYF
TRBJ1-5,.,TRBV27,CASSLTQSNQPQHF